Listed below are T cell receptor beta chains from one sample, sequenced in a study of chemoradiotherapy in HPV16-positive cancers. Some clones are missing from TCRdb's copy, which holds only in-frame ones; the method was immunoSEQ multiplex PCR. This sample yields 53,000 or so clones, of which roughly 90% are seen a single time; about 3.5% belongs to the top ten. The sample in question was blood, obtained from a patient who underwent chemoradiotherapy. Every receptor here comes from a human donor with HPV-associated anogenital cancer. Both conserved end residues are part of each CDR3. Each record gives: D gene, V gene, clone size, J gene, CDR3 protein, CDR3 DNA. A D gene is named only where the DNA matches it firmly. A row's size may be missing; if present it is once, few, many or a size class.

>.|TRBV30|once|TRBJ1-4
CALVGSNEKLFF
TGTGCCCTCGTGGGATCTAATGAAAAACTGTTTTTT
>.|TRBV25-1|once|TRBJ1-5
CASSSGTDSNQPQHF
TGTGCCAGCAGTTCAGGGACGGATAGCAATCAGCCCCAGCATTTT
>TRBD1|TRBV30|few|TRBJ1-6
CASEGATTGHSPLHF
TGTGCCTCCGAGGGGGCCACAACCGGACATTCACCCCTCCACTTT
>.|TRBV27|.|TRBJ1-4
CASSLWGAQEKLFF
TGTGCCAGCAGTTTATGGGGGGCACAGGAAAAACTGTTTTTT
>.|TRBV23-1|.|TRBJ1-6
CASSQSRGVGSPLHF
TGCGCCAGCAGTCAATCGAGAGGGGTCGGTTCACCCCTCCACTTT
>TRBD1|TRBV25-1|.|TRBJ2-7
CASSESPGGYEQYF
TGTGCCAGCAGTGAATCGCCAGGGGGTTACGAGCAGTACTTC
>.|TRBV21-1|once|TRBJ2-2
CASNSTGELFF
TGTGCCAGCAACTCCACCGGGGAGCTGTTTTTT
>TRBD1|TRBV27|.|TRBJ1-2
CASRRAPGTANYGYTF
TGTGCCAGCAGGCGCGCCCCCGGGACAGCCAACTATGGCTACACCTTC
>.|TRBV4-3|.|TRBJ1-6
CASSQDRPGANSPLHF
TGCGCCAGCAGCCAAGATCGGCCGGGAGCTAATTCACCCCTCCACTTT
>.|TRBV7-7|.|TRBJ2-1
CASSLELYNEQFF
TGTGCTAGCAGCTTAGAACTCTACAATGAGCAGTTCTTC
>.|TRBV15|.|TRBJ2-6
CATERANVLTF
TGTGCCACCGAAAGGGCCAACGTCCTGACTTTC
>TRBD1|TRBV6-5|once|TRBJ2-7
CASSYSGTGGYEQYF
TGTGCCAGCAGTTACTCGGGGACAGGGGGCTACGAGCAGTACTTC
>TRBD2|TRBV19|few|TRBJ2-1
CASSSAGAGVYNEQFF
TGTGCCAGTAGTAGTGCCGGGGCGGGGGTCTACAATGAGCAGTTCTTC
>TRBD2|TRBV7-6|.|TRBJ2-3
CASSRTSPTDTQYF
TGTGCCAGCAGCCGGACTAGTCCCACAGATACGCAGTATTTT
>TRBD2|TRBV11-1|.|TRBJ2-2
CASSETMGGAIGELFF
TGTGCCAGCAGCGAGACCATGGGAGGGGCTATTGGGGAGCTGTTTTTT
>TRBD1|TRBV11-3|.|TRBJ1-2
CASSYATWTGTFYGYTF
TGTGCCAGCAGCTACGCAACCTGGACAGGGACCTTCTATGGCTACACCTTC
>.|TRBV4-1|.|TRBJ2-1
CASSHGSLDNEQFF
.
>.|TRBV5-1|.|TRBJ1-4
CASSSGLFATNEKLFF
TGCGCCAGCAGCTCGGGACTATTTGCAACTAATGAAAAACTGTTTTTT
>TRBD1|TRBV5-8|.|TRBJ2-3
CASSLDRGRDTQYF
TGTGCCAGCAGCCTGGACAGGGGACGAGATACGCAGTATTTT
>.|TRBV30|.|TRBJ1-6
CAWSVGGGYNSPLHF
TGTGCCTGGAGTGTAGGTGGAGGGTATAATTCACCCCTCCACTTT
>.|TRBV7-9|.|TRBJ1-1
CASSLSRGAFF
TGTGCCAGCAGCTTGAGTAGGGGAGCTTTCTTT
>.|TRBV7-3|.|TRBJ1-1
CASSLRPGENTEAFF
TGTGCCAGCAGCTTACGGCCAGGGGAGAACACTGAAGCTTTCTTT
>.|TRBV11-2|.|TRBJ1-3
CASSLGLGARGNTIYF
TGTGCCAGCAGCTTAGGGTTAGGCGCGAGGGGAAACACCATATATTTT
>TRBD1|TRBV9|.|TRBJ1-6
CASGTGGPNSPLHF
TGTGCCAGCGGTACAGGGGGCCCTAATTCACCCCTCCACTTT
>TRBD1|TRBV2|.|TRBJ1-2
CASSDRDRGPGYGYTF
TGTGCCAGCAGTGATAGGGACAGGGGGCCCGGTTATGGCTACACCTTC
>.|TRBV18|.|TRBJ1-1
CASSRSRENTEAFF
TGTGCCAGCTCACGTTCCAGGGAGAACACTGAAGCTTTCTTT
>.|TRBV29-1|.|TRBJ2-5
CSVELFETQYF
TGCAGCGTTGAATTATTCGAGACCCAGTACTTC
>TRBD1|TRBV5-1|.|TRBJ2-3
CASSWINRGRADTQYF
TGCGCCAGCAGCTGGATCAACAGGGGGCGTGCAGATACGCAGTATTTT
>.|TRBV5-4|.|TRBJ2-1
CASQGIAYNEQFF
TGTGCCTCCCAGGGAATCGCCTACAATGAGCAGTTCTTC
>TRBD1|TRBV19|.|TRBJ1-5
CASSIKRGQATNQPQHF
TGTGCCAGTAGTATTAAACGGGGACAGGCTACGAATCAGCCCCAGCATTTT
>.|TRBV7-6|.|TRBJ1-6
CASSEDGSPLHF
TGTGCCAGCAGCGAAGATGGTTCACCCCTCCACTTT
>.|TRBV7-9|.|TRBJ1-1
CASSLGILTEAFF
TGTGCCAGCAGCCTTGGGATTCTCACTGAAGCTTTCTTT
>.|TRBV19|.|TRBJ1-2
CASSIGPAFYNYGYTF
TGTGCCAGTAGTATAGGCCCTGCGTTTTATAACTATGGCTACACCTTC
>TRBD1|TRBV14|.|TRBJ2-7
CASSQVQGTGAEQYF
TGTGCCAGCAGCCAAGTTCAGGGCACAGGGGCCGAGCAGTACTTC